Below, one T cell receptor (beta chain) is given with its context. Its antigen is still unknown. Relative to the germline gene, one junction end is altered; a read error may explain this. In TCRdb, the reads were re-called with MiXCR into one record per CDR3 protein. The sample records 150,000 to 200,000 distinct CDR3 sequences, roughly a fifth being singletons. The CDR3 has 14 amino acids. In germline, CDR1 is SGHVS, CDR2 FNYEAQ. This sample was taken from a study of T cell repertoires in cytomegalovirus infection. Looking at the study overall: Both a matching HLA type and CMV infection were indicated by public TCR beta signatures. Whole-study findings and limits: HLA-C-restricted CMV clonotypes gave the most frequent clonotype in two of eight donors. The cumulative frequency of public TCR beta families identified carriers of CMV plus the relevant HLA.

Input material: PBMCs. The sequence came from a human donor in good health (CMV status not recorded). Some clones in this sample may be carry-over from other donors' samples. V is TRBV7-6 and J is TRBJ2-2, with D maybe TRBD2 (5 bases). The CDR3 region has the DNA TGTGCCAGCAGCCCGACTGGGAACACCGGGGAGCTGCTTTTT. Translated: CASSPTGNTGELLF.